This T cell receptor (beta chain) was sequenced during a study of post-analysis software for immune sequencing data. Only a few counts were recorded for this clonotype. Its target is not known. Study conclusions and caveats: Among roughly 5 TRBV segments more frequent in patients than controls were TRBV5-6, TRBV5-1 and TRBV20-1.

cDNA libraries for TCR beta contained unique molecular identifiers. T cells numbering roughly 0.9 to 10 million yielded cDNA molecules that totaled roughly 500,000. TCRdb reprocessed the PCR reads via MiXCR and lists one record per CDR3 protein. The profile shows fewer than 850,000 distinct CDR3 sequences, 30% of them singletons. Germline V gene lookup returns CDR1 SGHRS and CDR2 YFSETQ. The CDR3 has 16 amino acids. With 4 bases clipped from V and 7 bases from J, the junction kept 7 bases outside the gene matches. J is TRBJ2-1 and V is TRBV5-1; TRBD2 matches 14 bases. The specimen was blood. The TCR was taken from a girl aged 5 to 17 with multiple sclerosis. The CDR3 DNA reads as TGCGCCAGCAGCCCGGGACTAGCGGGAGCAAGGAATGAGCAGTTCTTC. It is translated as CASSPGLAGARNEQFF.